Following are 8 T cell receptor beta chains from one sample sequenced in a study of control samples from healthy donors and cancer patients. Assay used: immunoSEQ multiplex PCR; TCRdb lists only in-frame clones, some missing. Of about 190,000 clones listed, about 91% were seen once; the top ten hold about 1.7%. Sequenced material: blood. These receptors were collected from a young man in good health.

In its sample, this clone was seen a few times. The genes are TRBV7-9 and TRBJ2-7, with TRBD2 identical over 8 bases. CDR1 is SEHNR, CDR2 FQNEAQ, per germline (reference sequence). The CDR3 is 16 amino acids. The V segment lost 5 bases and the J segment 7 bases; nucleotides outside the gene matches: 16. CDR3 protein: CASSRELAGLGKEQYF. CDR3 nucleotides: TGTGCCAGCAGCCGAGAGCTAGCGGGCCTTGGGAAAGAGCAGTACTTC.

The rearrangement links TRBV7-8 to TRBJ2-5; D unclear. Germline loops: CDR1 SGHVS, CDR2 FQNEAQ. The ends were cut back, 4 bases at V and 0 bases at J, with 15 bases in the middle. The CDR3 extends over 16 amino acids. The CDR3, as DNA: TGTGCCAGCAGCTACGACTCGCTTATGTACCAAGAGACCCAGTACTTC. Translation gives CASSYDSLMYQETQYF.

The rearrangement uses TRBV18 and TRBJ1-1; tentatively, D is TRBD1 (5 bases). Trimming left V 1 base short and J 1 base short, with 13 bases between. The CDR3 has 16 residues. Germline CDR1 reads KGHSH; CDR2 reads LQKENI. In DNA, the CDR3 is TGTGCCAGCTCACCACTGCAGGGCAAAGAGAACACTGAAGCTTTCTTT. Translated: CASSPLQGKENTEAFF.

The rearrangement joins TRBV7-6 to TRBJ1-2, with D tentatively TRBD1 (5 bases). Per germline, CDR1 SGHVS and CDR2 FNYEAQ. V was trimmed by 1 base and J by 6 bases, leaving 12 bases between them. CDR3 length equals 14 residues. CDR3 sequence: CASSLGQMANGYTF. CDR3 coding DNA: TGTGCCAGCAGCTTAGGACAGATGGCGAATGGCTACACCTTC. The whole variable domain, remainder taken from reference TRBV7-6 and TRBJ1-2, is GAGVSQSPRYKVTKRGQDVALRCDPISGHVSLYWYRQALGQGPEFLTYFNYEAQQDKSGLPNDRFSAERPEGSISTLTIQRTEQRDSAMYRCASSLGQMANGYTFGSGTRLTVV.

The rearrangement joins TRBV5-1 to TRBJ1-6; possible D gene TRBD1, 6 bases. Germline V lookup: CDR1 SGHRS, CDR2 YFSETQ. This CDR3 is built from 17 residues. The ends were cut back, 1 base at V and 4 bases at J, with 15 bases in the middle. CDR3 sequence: CASSLWGRGGYNSPLHF. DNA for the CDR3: TGCGCCAGCAGCTTGTGGGGGCGCGGGGGATATAATTCACCCCTCCACTTT.

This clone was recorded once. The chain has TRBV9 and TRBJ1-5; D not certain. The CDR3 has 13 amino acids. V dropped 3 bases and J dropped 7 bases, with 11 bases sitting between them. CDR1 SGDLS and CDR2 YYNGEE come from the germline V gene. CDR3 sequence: CASSALDGQPQHF. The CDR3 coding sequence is TGTGCCAGCAGCGCCCTGGATGGGCAGCCCCAGCATTTT.

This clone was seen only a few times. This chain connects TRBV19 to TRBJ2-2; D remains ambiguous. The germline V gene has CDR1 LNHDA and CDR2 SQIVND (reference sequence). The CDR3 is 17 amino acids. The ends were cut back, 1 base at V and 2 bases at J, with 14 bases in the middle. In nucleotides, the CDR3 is TGTGCCAGTAGTATAGGAAGACACTTCTCCAACACCGGGGAGCTGTTTTTT. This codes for CASSIGRHFSNTGELFF.

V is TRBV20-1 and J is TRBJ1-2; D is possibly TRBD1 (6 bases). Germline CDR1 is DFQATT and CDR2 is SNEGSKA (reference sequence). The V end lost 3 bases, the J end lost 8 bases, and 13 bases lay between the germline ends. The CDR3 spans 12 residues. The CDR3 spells CSASSLGGGYTF. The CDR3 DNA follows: TGCAGTGCTAGTTCTCTGGGGGGCGGCTACACCTTC.